The present TCR beta chain was sequenced within a study of cytomegalovirus exposure and HLA in healthy donors. Findings and caveats of the study: The productive fraction for most TCR beta V segments was about 87% or about 30% in an earlier analysis. Reports showed the classifier diagnosing cytomegalovirus status with high specificity and sensitivity. Sequencing depth across donors, presence/absence analyses assumed, was roughly uniform.

On this clone: What it recognizes is unknown.

At collection, donors were nominally healthy, but unrecorded immune exposures were probable. The PCR ran on 60 Vbeta and 13 Jbeta primers. Sequenced by immunoSEQ multiplex PCR; TCRdb stores in-frame clones only, minus some. The top ten hold 5% to 5.5% of the sample, which has around 150,000 clones, about 80% seen once. CDR3 length: 13 amino acids. V gave up 5 bases and J gave up 7 bases, with 9 bases separating them. Germline CDR1 MNHNY, CDR2 SVGAGI (reference sequence). The rearrangement links TRBV6-6 to TRBJ1-6; no clear D gene. The sequencing input was PBMCs. The sequence derives from a male donor in good health and CMV-seronegative. The CDR3 bases are TGTGCCAGCAGTGCTATCAGGAATTCACCCCTCCACTTT. This gives the protein CASSAIRNSPLHF.